The T cell receptor (beta chain) under discussion was sequenced for a study of breast tumors, draining lymph nodes, adjacent tissues. Findings and caveats of the study: Tumors had less TCR diversity than lymph nodes, more than nontumor tissue. That most tumor T cells come from lymph nodes remained unproven.

The CDR3 is made up of 14 amino acids. Germline values: CDR1 SGHAT, CDR2 FQNNGV. V gave up 5 bases and J gave up 5 bases; unmatched junction bases: 5. Breast cancer patients provided tissue from their axillary draining lymph nodes. TCRdb reanalysed the multiplex PCR reads using MiXCR and keeps one entry per CDR3 protein. The sample carries approximately 150,000 distinct CDR3 sequences, 32% recorded once. This clonotype was seen ten or more times. What it recognizes is unknown. This TCR derives from a female donor with breast cancer. Some clones in this sample may be carry-over from other donors' samples. The sequenced material came from axillary lymph node tissue. The rearrangement uses TRBV11-2 and TRBJ2-5; 10 bases are a match to TRBD1. The CDR3 DNA is TGTGCCAGCAGCCGGGACAGGGGAGGCGAGACCCAGTACTTC. Its protein is CASSRDRGGETQYF.